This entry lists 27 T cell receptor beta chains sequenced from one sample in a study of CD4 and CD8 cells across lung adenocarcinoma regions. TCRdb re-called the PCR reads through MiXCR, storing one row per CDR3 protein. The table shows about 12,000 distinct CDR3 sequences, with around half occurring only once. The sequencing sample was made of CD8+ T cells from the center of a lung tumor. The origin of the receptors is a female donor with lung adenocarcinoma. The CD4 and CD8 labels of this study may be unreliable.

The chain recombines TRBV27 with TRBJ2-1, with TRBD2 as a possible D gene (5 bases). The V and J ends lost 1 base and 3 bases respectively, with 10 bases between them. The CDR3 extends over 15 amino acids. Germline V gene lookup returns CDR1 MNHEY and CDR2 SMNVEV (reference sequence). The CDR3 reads CASSLFRGRYNEQFF. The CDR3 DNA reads TGTGCCAGCAGTTTATTCCGCGGGCGCTACAATGAGCAGTTCTTC.

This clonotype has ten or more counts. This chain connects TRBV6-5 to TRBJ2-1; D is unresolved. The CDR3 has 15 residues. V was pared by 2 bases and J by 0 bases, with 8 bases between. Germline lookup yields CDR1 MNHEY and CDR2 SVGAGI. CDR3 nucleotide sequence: TGTGCCAGCAGTTACGTTGAGAGCTCCTACAATGAGCAGTTCTTC. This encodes CASSYVESSYNEQFF.

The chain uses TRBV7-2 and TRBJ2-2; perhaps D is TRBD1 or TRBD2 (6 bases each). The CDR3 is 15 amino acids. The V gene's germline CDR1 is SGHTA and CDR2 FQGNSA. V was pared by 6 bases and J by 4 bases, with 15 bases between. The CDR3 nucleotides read TGTGCCAGCAGTAGGGGGGCCCGGGGCACCGGGGAGCTGTTTTTT. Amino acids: CASSRGARGTGELFF.

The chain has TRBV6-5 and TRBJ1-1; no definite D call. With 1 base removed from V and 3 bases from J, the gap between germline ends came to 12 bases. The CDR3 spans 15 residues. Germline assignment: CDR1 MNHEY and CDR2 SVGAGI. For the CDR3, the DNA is TGTGCCAGCAGTTACTTTCGCTCCTCGGACACTGAAGCTTTCTTT. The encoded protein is CASSYFRSSDTEAFF.

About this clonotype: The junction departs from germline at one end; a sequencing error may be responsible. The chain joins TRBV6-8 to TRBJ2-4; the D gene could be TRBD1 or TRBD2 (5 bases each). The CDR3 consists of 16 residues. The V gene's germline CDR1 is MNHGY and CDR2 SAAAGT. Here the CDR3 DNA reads TGTGCGTGCAGCCTTACGGGGCACCCAACCAAAAATATTCAGTACTTC. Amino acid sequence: CACSLTGHPTKNIQYF.

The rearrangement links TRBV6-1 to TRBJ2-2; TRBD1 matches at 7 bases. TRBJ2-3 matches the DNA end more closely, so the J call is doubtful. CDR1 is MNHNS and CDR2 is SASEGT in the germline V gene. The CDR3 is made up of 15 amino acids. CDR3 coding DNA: TGTGCCAGCGGGGGTGTAGGGGTATGTACAGGGGCGCAGTATTTT. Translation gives CASGGVGVCTGAQYF.

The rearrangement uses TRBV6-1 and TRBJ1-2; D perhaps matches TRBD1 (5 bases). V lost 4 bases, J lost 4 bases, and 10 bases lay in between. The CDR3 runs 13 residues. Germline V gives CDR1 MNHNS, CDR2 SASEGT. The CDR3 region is CASSGGFGYGYTF. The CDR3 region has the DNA TGTGCCAGCAGTGGGGGGTTTGGCTATGGCTACACCTTC.

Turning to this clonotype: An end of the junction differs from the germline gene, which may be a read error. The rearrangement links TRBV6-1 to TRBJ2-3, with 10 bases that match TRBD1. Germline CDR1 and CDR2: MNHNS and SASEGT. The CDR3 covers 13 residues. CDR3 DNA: TGTGCCAGTGGGACAGGGGACACAGAGACGCAGTACTTT. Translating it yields CASGTGDTETQYF.

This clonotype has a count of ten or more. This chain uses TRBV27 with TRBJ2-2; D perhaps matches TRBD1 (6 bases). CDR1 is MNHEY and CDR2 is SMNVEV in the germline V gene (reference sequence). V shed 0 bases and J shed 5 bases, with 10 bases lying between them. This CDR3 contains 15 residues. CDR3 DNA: TGTGCCAGCAGTTTATCGTGGGGGCAAACCGGGGAGCTGTTTTTT. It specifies CASSLSWGQTGELFF.

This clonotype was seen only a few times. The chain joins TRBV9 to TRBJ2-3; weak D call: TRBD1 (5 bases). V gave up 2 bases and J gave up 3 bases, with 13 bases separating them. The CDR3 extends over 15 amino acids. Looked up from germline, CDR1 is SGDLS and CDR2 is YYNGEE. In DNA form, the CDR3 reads TGTGCCAGCAGCGTCCTGGGGCAGGGAACAGATACGCAGTATTTT. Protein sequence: CASSVLGQGTDTQYF.

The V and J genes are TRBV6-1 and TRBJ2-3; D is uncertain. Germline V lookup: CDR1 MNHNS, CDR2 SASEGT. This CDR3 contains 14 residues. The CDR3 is CASLQLVSTEAQYF. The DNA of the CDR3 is TGTGCGAGCCTCCAGCTTGTGAGCACAGAGGCGCAGTATTTT.

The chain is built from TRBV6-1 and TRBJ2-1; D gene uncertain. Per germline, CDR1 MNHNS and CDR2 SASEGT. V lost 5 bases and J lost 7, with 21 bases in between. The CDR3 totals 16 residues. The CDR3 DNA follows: TGTGCCAGCAGTCGTGGAACTGGAATTAGCCAGAATGAGCAGTTCTTC. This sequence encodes CASSRGTGISQNEQFF.

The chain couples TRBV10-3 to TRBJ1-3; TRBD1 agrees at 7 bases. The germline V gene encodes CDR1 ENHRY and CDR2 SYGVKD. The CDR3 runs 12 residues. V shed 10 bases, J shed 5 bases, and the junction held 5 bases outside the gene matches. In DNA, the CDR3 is TGTGCCACCTCAGGGGGGAGAAACACCATATATTTT. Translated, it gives CATSGGRNTIYF.

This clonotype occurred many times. The CDR3 sequence: CASRTGTAINRNTEAFF. As DNA, the CDR3 is TGTGCCAGCAGAACCGGGACAGCCATTAATAGGAACACTGAAGCTTTCTTT. J is TRBJ1-1 and V is TRBV6-1; 7 bases align to TRBD1. J gave up 1 base and V 6 bases, and 14 bases lay outside the gene matches. CDR1 is MNHNS, CDR2 SASEGT, per germline. The CDR3 extends over 17 amino acids.

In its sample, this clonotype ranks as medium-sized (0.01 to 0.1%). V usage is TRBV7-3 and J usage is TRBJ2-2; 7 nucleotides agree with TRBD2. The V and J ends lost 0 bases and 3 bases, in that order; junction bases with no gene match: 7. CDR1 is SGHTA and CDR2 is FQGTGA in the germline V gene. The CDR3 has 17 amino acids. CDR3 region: CASSLTSSGRDTGELFF. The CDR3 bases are TGTGCCAGCAGCTTAACATCTAGTGGGAGGGACACCGGGGAGCTGTTTTTT.

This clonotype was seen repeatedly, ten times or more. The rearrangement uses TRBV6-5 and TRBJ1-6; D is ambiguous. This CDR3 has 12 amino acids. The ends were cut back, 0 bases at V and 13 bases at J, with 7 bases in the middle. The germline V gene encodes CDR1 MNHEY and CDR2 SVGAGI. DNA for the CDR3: TGTGCCAGCAGTTACTCGAACGGCCCCCTCCACTTT. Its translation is CASSYSNGPLHF.

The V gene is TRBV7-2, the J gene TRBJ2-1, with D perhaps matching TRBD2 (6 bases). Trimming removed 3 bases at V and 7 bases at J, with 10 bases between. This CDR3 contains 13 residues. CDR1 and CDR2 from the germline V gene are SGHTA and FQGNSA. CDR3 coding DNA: TGTGCCAGCAGCTTGGCTAGCGTGAATGAGCAGTTCTTC. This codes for CASSLASVNEQFF. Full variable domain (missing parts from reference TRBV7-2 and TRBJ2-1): GAGVSQSPSNKVTEKGKDVELRCDPISGHTALYWYRQSLGQGLEFLIYFQGNSAPDKSGLPSDRFSAERTGGSVSTLTIQRTQQEDSAVYLCASSLASVNEQFFGPGTRLTVL.

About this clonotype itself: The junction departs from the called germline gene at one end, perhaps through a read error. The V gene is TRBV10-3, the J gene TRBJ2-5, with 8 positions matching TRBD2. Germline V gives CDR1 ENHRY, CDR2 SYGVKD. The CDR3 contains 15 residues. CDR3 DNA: TGTGCCATCAGCCTCTCCGCTACTAGCGGAGATACGCAGTACTTT. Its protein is CAISLSATSGDTQYF.

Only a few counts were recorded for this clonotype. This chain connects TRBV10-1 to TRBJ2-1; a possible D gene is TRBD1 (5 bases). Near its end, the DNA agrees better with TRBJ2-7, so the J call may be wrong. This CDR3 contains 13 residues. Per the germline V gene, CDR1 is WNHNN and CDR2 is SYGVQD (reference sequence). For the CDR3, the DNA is TGCGCCAGCAGTGAGGGACACTCCTACGAGCAGTACTTC. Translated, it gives CASSEGHSYEQYF.

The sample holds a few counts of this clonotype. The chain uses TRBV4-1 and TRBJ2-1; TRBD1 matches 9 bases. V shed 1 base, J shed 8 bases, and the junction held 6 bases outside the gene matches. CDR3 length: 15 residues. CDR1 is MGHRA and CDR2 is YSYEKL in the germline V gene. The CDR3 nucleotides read TGCGCCAGCAGCCAAGGGGACAGGGTATTCCATGAGCAGTTCTTC. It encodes CASSQGDRVFHEQFF.

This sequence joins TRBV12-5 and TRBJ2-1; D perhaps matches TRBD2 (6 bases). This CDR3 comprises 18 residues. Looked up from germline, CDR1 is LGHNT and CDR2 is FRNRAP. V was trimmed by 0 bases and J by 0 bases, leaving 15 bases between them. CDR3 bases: TGTGCTAGTGGTTTGGTAAGGGACTTTTCTAGCTCCTACAATGAGCAGTTCTTC. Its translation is CASGLVRDFSSSYNEQFF.

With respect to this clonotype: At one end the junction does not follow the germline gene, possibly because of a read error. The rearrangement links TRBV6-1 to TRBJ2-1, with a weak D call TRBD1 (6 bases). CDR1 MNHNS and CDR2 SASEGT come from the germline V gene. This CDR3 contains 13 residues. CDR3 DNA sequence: TGTGCCAGCAGTGCCACGGGGTACAGGGAGCTGTTTTTC. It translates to CASSATGYRELFF.

This CDR3 is CASSPGTGGPYEQYF. DNA for the CDR3: TGTGCCAGCAGCCCCGGGACAGGGGGGCCCTACGAGCAGTACTTC. The chain links TRBV7-2 to TRBJ2-1; TRBD1 agrees at 11 bases. Gene TRBJ2-7 matches the end of the DNA better, so the J call may be wrong. The CDR3 runs 15 residues. The V gene's germline CDR1 is SGHTA and CDR2 FQGNSA.

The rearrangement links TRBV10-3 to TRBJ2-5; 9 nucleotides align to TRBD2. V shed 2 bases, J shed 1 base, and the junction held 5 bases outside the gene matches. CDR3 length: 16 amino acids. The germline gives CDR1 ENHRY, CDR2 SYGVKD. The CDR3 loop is CAISEQVLAGQETQYF. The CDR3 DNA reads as TGTGCCATCAGTGAGCAAGTACTAGCGGGCCAAGAGACCCAGTACTTC.

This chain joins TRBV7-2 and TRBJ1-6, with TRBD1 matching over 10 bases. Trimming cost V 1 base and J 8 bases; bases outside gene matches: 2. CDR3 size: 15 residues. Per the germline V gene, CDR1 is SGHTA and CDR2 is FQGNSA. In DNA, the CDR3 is TGTGCCAGCAGCTTAGGGACAGGGGGATATTCACCCCTCCACTTT. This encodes CASSLGTGGYSPLHF.

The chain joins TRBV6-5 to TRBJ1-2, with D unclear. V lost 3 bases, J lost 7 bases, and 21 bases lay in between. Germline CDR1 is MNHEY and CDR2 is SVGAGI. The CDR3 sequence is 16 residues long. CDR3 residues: CASSYDGVWGRSGYTF. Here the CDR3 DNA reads TGTGCCAGCAGTTATGATGGGGTGTGGGGTAGGAGTGGCTACACCTTC.

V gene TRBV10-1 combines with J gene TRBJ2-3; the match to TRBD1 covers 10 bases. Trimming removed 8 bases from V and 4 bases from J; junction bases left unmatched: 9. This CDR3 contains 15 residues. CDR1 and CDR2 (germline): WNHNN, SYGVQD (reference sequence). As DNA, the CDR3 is TGCGCCAGCGGGGACAGGGGCCGGGGAGCAGATACGCAGTATTTT. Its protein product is CASGDRGRGADTQYF.